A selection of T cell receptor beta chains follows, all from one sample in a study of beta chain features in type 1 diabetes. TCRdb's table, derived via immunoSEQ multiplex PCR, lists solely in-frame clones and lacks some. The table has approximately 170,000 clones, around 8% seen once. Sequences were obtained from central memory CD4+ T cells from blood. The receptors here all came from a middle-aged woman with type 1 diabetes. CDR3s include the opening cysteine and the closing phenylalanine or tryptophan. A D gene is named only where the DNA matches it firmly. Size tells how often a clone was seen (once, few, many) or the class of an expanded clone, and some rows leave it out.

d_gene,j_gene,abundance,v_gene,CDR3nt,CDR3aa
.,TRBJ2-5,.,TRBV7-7,TGTGCTAGCAGCTTAGACACCGAAGAGACCCAGTACTTC,CASSLDTEETQYF
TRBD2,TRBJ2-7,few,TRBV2,TGTGCCAGCACCTTTAGCGGGAGCTCCTACGAGCAGTACTTC,CASTFSGSSYEQYF
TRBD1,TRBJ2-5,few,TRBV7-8,TGTGCCAGCAGCTGGGACAGGGGAGAGACCCAGTACTTC,CASSWDRGETQYF
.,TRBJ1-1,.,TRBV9,TGTGCCAGTAACAGGGAATTGGACACTGAAGCTTTCTTT,CASNRELDTEAFF
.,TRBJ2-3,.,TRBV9,TGTGCCAGCAGCGTAGTCGGGGTAAGCACAGATACGCAGTATTTT,CASSVVGVSTDTQYF
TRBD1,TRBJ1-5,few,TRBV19,TGTGCCACAGGGCATTGGGACAGGGGAAATCAGCCCCAGCATTTT,CATGHWDRGNQPQHF